Reported below is one T cell receptor (beta chain). The data derive from a study of blood T cell repertoires in COVID-19. Study-wide context: The origin of the acute and convalescent COVID-19 samples was the United States, Italy and Spain.

One Seattle source followed patients from active infection through their disease course. Unmatched junction bases numbered 0, after V lost 2 bases and J lost 2 bases. Germline V gene sequence: CDR1 ENHRY, CDR2 SYGVKD. This CDR3 comprises 15 residues. Profiled with immunoSEQ multiplex PCR; TCRdb holds only in-frame clones, not every one. Of under 200,000 clones detected, roughly 86% appear once; the ten largest clones hold approximately 0.62%. The source is a man aged 60 to 75 with COVID-19, enrolled during active disease. Sample: peripheral blood. J is TRBJ1-4 and V is TRBV10-3, with 9 bases lining up with TRBD1. The CDR3 sequence: CAISEGQGTNEKLFF. The CDR3 nucleotides are TGTGCCATCAGTGAGGGACAGGGGACTAATGAAAAACTGTTTTTT.